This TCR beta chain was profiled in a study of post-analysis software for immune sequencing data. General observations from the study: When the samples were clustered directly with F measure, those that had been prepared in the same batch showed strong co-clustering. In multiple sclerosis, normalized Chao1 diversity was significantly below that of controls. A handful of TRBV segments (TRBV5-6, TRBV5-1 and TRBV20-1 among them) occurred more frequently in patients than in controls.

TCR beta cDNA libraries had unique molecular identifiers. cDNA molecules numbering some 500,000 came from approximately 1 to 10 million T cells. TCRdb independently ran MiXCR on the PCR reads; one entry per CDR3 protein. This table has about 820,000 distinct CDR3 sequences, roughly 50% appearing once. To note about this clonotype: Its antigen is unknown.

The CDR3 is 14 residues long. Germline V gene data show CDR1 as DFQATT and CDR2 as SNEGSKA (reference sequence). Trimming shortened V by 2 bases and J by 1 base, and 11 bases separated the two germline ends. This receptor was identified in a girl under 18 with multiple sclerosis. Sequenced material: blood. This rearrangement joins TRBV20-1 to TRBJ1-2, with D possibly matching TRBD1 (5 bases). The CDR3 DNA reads TGCAGTGCTAGAAGGAGGGGCAGTAACTATGGCTACACCTTC. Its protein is CSARRRGSNYGYTF.